These 29 T cell receptor beta chains share one sample of origin, sequenced in a study of OX40 agonist ivuxolimab in advanced cancers. The repertoire was sequenced with immunoSEQ multiplex PCR; TCRdb's copy has only in-frame clones and lacks some. This sample has around 100,000 clones, with roughly 91% found just once. The sequences come from CD4+ or CD8+ T cells sorted from blood, collected in a trial of the OX40 agonist ivuxolimab. Receptor source: an adult with an advanced solid tumor such as melanoma, head and neck, liver or kidney cancer.

This clone was detected once. This chain connects TRBV5-6 to TRBJ1-6, with 9 bases matching TRBD1. The V gene's germline CDR1 is SGHDT and CDR2 YYEEEE. V lost 0 bases to trimming and J lost 5 bases; unmatched junction nucleotides: 3. This CDR3 contains 16 residues. CDR3 nucleotides: TGTGCCAGCAGCTTGGAAGGGACAGGGAATAATTCACCCCTCCACTTT. As protein: CASSLEGTGNNSPLHF.

CDR3 sequence: CASRDQGNQPQHF. The CDR3 nucleotides read TGTGCCAGCAGGGACCAGGGTAATCAGCCCCAGCATTTT. The V call is TRBV6-1, the J call TRBJ1-5; perhaps TRBD1 as D (5 bases). Per germline, CDR1 MNHNS and CDR2 SASEGT. The CDR3 spans 13 residues. The V end was cut by 6 bases, the J end by 4 bases, with 10 bases between.

The genes are TRBV5-4 and TRBJ2-7, with TRBD1 identical over 7 bases. V dropped 0 bases and J dropped 2; count of bases not matched to a gene: 5. The CDR3 has 15 residues. Germline assignment: CDR1 SGHNT and CDR2 YYREEE (reference sequence). The CDR3 coding sequence is TGTGCCAGCAGCTTGGGAGTAGGGGGCCCCTACGAGCAGTACTTC. It is translated as CASSLGVGGPYEQYF.

J is TRBJ2-1 and V is TRBV6-5; D may be TRBD1 or TRBD2 (5 bases each). Per the germline V gene, CDR1 is MNHEY and CDR2 is SVGAGI. Trimming removed 3 bases at V and 5 bases at J, with 14 bases between. This CDR3 has 15 amino acids. CDR3 sequence (DNA): TGTGCCAGCAGTTATGCCGGGACGCTACACAATGAGCAGTTCTTC. Encoded protein: CASSYAGTLHNEQFF.

The chain recombines TRBV6-1 with TRBJ2-3; perhaps TRBD1 as D (6 bases). This CDR3 contains 13 residues. The germline gives CDR1 MNHNS, CDR2 SASEGT. V shed 6 bases and J shed 0 bases, with 7 bases lying between them. CDR3: CASRGASTDTQYF. CDR3 DNA sequence: TGTGCCAGCAGGGGGGCTAGCACAGATACGCAGTATTTT.

The table lists this clone with a count of one. The chain links TRBV29-1 to TRBJ2-5, with 9 positions matching TRBD1. The CDR3 totals 14 residues. V shed 4 bases, J shed 5 bases, and the junction held 8 bases outside the gene matches. Per the germline V gene, CDR1 is SQVTM and CDR2 is ANQGSEA. The CDR3 region has the DNA TGCAGCGTTGTCTGGGACAGGGCATGGGAGACCCAGTACTTC. It codes for CSVVWDRAWETQYF.

Notes on this clone: An end of the junction does not agree with germline; a read error may underlie this. The CDR3 DNA sequence: TGTGCCAGCAGCTTAGAGGTACACCACGCGCAAAATTTT. Translated, it gives CASSLEVHHAQNF. The rearrangement uses TRBV7-8 and TRBJ2-2; no clear D gene. The CDR3 is 13 amino acids. Germline V gene sequence: CDR1 SGHVS, CDR2 FQNEAQ.

The rearrangement uses TRBV11-2 and TRBJ2-3; unclear D gene. Germline V gene sequence: CDR1 SGHAT, CDR2 FQNNGV. The CDR3 covers 13 residues. V gave up 2 bases and J gave up 1 base, with 4 bases separating them. The CDR3 region is CASSLQGTDTQYF. CDR3 DNA: TGTGCCAGCAGCTTACAGGGCACAGATACGCAGTATTTT.

The chain has TRBV5-5 and TRBJ2-5; 8 bases align to TRBD2. The CDR3 has 14 amino acids. Germline trimming cut 6 bases from V and 4 bases from J; bases unmatched to any gene: 8. The V gene's germline CDR1 is SGHKS and CDR2 YYEKEE (reference sequence). The CDR3 DNA reads as TGTGCCAGCACCCGGCGGGGGGTGGGAGAGACCCAGTACTTC. Amino acid sequence: CASTRRGVGETQYF.

This clone was recorded only once. The chain combines TRBV6-5 with TRBJ2-7, with 10 bases lining up with TRBD1. The CDR3 is made up of 13 amino acids. J gave up 3 bases and V 6 bases, and 2 bases lay outside the gene matches. Germline values: CDR1 MNHEY, CDR2 SVGAGI. CDR3 DNA sequence: TGTGCCAGCAGGGGACAGGGGAGCTACGAGCAGTACTTC. Amino acid sequence: CASRGQGSYEQYF.

The table lists this clone with a count of one. The chain joins TRBV27 to TRBJ1-4, with D tentatively TRBD1 (6 bases). CDR1 and CDR2 from the germline V gene are MNHEY and SMNVEV (reference sequence). V dropped 5 bases and J dropped 12 bases, with 16 bases sitting between them. This CDR3 comprises 13 residues. CDR3: CASSGGTTAQLFF. The CDR3 DNA follows: TGTGCCAGCAGTGGAGGGACAACGGCTCAACTGTTTTTT.

V gene TRBV9 combines with J gene TRBJ1-2; the D is unclear. The germline gives CDR1 SGDLS, CDR2 YYNGEE. The CDR3 consists of 14 residues. The germline V and J ends were trimmed by 3 bases and 0 bases, with 9 bases remaining between them. CDR3 nucleotide sequence: TGTGCCAGCAGCGGGATTACAGCTAACTATGGCTACACCTTC. It yields the protein CASSGITANYGYTF.

The V call is TRBV4-1, the J call TRBJ1-3, with D possibly being TRBD1 (6 bases). The CDR3 consists of 16 residues. The V gene's germline CDR1 is MGHRA and CDR2 YSYEKL. The V end lost 0 bases, the J end lost 4 bases, and 13 bases lay between the germline ends. CDR3 loop: CASSQEGGRGGNTIYF. The CDR3 DNA sequence: TGCGCCAGCAGCCAAGAGGGGGGCAGAGGAGGAAACACCATATATTTT.

The V gene is TRBV7-2, the J gene TRBJ2-7, with a tentative D call TRBD2 (6 bases). Germline V CDR1 and CDR2: SGHTA, FQGNSA. Trimming cost V 3 bases and J 4 bases, with 10 bases left between them. The CDR3 is 13 amino acids. Here the CDR3 DNA reads TGTGCCAGCAGCTTGGGCGGGAAGTACGAGCAGTACTTC. Protein product: CASSLGGKYEQYF.

The chain recombines TRBV5-1 with TRBJ2-5; TRBD2 aligns across 7 bases. The V gene end was trimmed by 3 bases and the J gene end by 1 base; junction bases not matched to a gene: 6. Per germline, CDR1 SGHRS and CDR2 YFSETQ. The CDR3 is 15 residues long. The CDR3 sequence is CASSYDSGSQETQYF. Written as DNA, the CDR3 is TGCGCCAGCAGCTATGATAGCGGGTCCCAAGAGACCCAGTACTTC.

This chain uses TRBV5-1 with TRBJ2-7; a weak D match, TRBD2 (5 bases). CDR1 is SGHRS, CDR2 YFSETQ, per germline. The CDR3 runs to 16 residues. The V and J ends lost 1 base and 3 bases respectively, with 17 bases between them. The CDR3 DNA reads as TGCGCCAGCAGCTTGAAGAGCGGAAACGTGTTCTACGAGCAGTACTTC. It translates to CASSLKSGNVFYEQYF.

This chain joins TRBV5-1 and TRBJ1-3, with D possibly matching TRBD1 (6 bases). The CDR3 runs to 15 residues. Between the trimmed V and J ends, which lost 0 bases and 0 bases, there was a span of 7 bases. CDR1 and CDR2 from the germline V gene are SGHRS and YFSETQ. This CDR3 reads CASSLGTDSGNTIYF. The CDR3 coding sequence is TGCGCCAGCAGCTTGGGGACAGACTCTGGAAACACCATATATTTT.

V is TRBV27 and J is TRBJ2-7, with 9 bases fitting TRBD1. Trimming cost V 1 base and J 7 bases; bases outside gene matches: 5. The CDR3 is 14 amino acids. From germline, CDR1 is MNHEY and CDR2 SMNVEV (reference sequence). The CDR3 bases are TGTGCCAGCAGTTTATTGGACAGGGGCGCGGAGCAGTACTTC. It encodes CASSLLDRGAEQYF.

This chain connects TRBV7-3 to TRBJ2-2; D may be TRBD2 (6 bases). CDR3 size: 15 residues. Germline CDR1 SGHTA, CDR2 FQGTGA. V was trimmed by 2 bases and J by 4 bases, leaving 11 bases between them. CDR3 sequence reads: CASSLLSGGTGELFF. DNA of the CDR3: TGTGCCAGCAGCTTACTGTCCGGGGGCACCGGGGAGCTGTTTTTT.

CDR3 amino acids: CASSQQGQVYSNQPQHF. The CDR3 DNA is TGCGCCAGCAGTCAACAAGGACAGGTATATAGCAATCAGCCCCAGCATTTT. The chain couples TRBV23-1 to TRBJ1-5; 7 bases fit TRBD1. TRBV23-1 is an ORF for which the function is uncertain. The V and J ends lost 2 bases and 0 bases, in that order; junction bases with no gene match: 7. The CDR3 consists of 17 residues.

The chain is built from TRBV10-3 and TRBJ2-7; D is perhaps TRBD1 (5 bases). CDR3 length: 16 residues. V was trimmed by 0 bases and J by 6 bases, leaving 18 bases between them. Germline V gene sequence: CDR1 ENHRY, CDR2 SYGVKD. CDR3 coding DNA: TGTGCCATCAGTGAGTCGATGGTGCCCAGTGGGGCCGAGCAGTACTTC. As protein: CAISESMVPSGAEQYF.

This clone occurred once. The CDR3 sequence: CSVGQTVGEQYF. The CDR3 DNA is TGCAGCGTTGGTCAGACAGTGGGCGAGCAGTACTTC. The chain carries TRBV29-1 and TRBJ2-7; D may be TRBD1 (5 bases). In germline, CDR1 is SQVTM, CDR2 ANQGSEA. CDR3 size: 12 residues. V shed 4 bases and J shed 6 bases, with 13 bases lying between them.

The V gene is TRBV6-1, the J gene TRBJ1-6; 7 bases are a match to TRBD1. Per germline, CDR1 MNHNS and CDR2 SASEGT. V was clipped by 8 bases and J by 7 bases; unmatched bases: 11. CDR3 length: 15 residues. CDR3 sequence (DNA): TGTGCCAGCTCCTACGGGGACAGCCTAAATTCACCCCTCCACTTT. Protein: CASSYGDSLNSPLHF.

The V and J genes are TRBV5-4 and TRBJ1-2; D unclear. The CDR3 consists of 12 residues. Deletions cut 0 bases from V and 2 bases from J, with 2 bases between. The germline V gene encodes CDR1 SGHNT and CDR2 YYREEE (reference sequence). In DNA, the CDR3 is TGTGCCAGCAGCTTGGAGAACTATGGCTACACCTTC. Its translation is CASSLENYGYTF.

The V and J genes are TRBV11-3 and TRBJ2-1; no clear D gene. This CDR3 region has 15 residues. V gave up 0 bases and J gave up 9 bases, with 15 bases separating them. In germline, CDR1 is SGHNT, CDR2 YENEEA. The CDR3 nucleotides read TGTGCCAGCAGCTTAGAAGAAGGATCGGGTAGTGAGCAGTTCTTC. Its translation is CASSLEEGSGSEQFF. Drawing the rest from reference TRBV11-3 and TRBJ2-1, the complete variable domain is EAGVVQSPRYKIIEKKQPVAFWCNPISGHNTLYWYLQNLGQGPELLIRYENEEAVDDSQLPKDRFSAERLKGVDSTLKIQPAELGDSAVYLCASSLEEGSGSEQFFGPGTRLTVL.

CDR3 sequence: CASSVDSYEQYF. The CDR3 nucleotides read TGCGCCAGCAGTGTGGACAGCTACGAGCAGTACTTC. V usage is TRBV23-1 and J usage is TRBJ2-7, with D possibly being TRBD1 (6 bases). TRBV23-1 qualifies as an ORF whose function is uncertain. The CDR3 length is 12 residues. The V end was cut by 5 bases, the J end by 3 bases, with 8 bases between.

The chain joins TRBV7-9 to TRBJ2-3; 9 nucleotides match TRBD2. The germline V gene has CDR1 SEHNR and CDR2 FQNEAQ (reference sequence). The CDR3 loop spans 15 amino acids. The V and J ends lost 3 bases and 3 bases, in that order; junction bases with no gene match: 4. The CDR3 region has the DNA TGTGCCAGCAGCTTGAAAAGCGGGAGGACAGATACGCAGTATTTT. As protein: CASSLKSGRTDTQYF.

The V call is TRBV18, the J call TRBJ2-5; TRBD1 might be the D (6 bases). Trimming shortened V by 3 bases and J by 2 bases, and 13 bases separated the two germline ends. The CDR3 spans 15 residues. CDR1 and CDR2 from the germline V gene are KGHSH and LQKENI. The CDR3, as DNA: TGTGCCAGCTCACCCCGCAGGGGTCAACAAGAGACCCAGTACTTC. Its protein is CASSPRRGQQETQYF. Drawing the rest from reference TRBV18 and TRBJ2-5, the complete variable domain is NAGVMQNPRHLVRRRGQEARLRCSPMKGHSHVYWYRQLPEEGLKFMVYLQKENIIDESGMPKERFSAEFPKEGPSILRIQQVVRGDSAAYFCASSPRRGQQETQYFGPGTRLLVL.

V usage is TRBV11-3 and J usage is TRBJ2-2, with TRBD1 matching 12 bases. The CDR3 contains 19 residues. J lost 4 bases, V lost 0 bases, and 9 bases had no gene match. CDR1 SGHNT and CDR2 YENEEA come from the germline V gene. The CDR3 DNA reads TGTGCCAGCAGCTTAGAGGGTACGGGACAGGGGGCGACCACCGGGGAGCTGTTTTTT. It translates to CASSLEGTGQGATTGELFF.